This T cell receptor (beta chain) came from a study of blood T cell repertoires in COVID-19. This clone showed up just once. The data were produced by immunoSEQ multiplex PCR, yet TCRdb's version contains in-frame clones alone and is incomplete. Among 390,000 or so clones listed, 89% were seen once. This receptor was identified in a woman between 25 and 40 years old with COVID-19, enrolled during active disease. The sample was peripheral blood.

CDR3 sequence (DNA): TGTGCCAGCAGCTTAGGGGCAGGGGGCGAGCAGCCCCAGCATTTT. It codes for CASSLGAGGEQPQHF. This chain uses TRBV7-2 with TRBJ1-5; 8 bases line up with TRBD1. The CDR3 length is 15 residues. Germline assignment: CDR1 SGHTA and CDR2 FQGNSA. The J segment lost 7 bases and the V segment lost 1 base, leaving 6 bases of the junction unmatched.